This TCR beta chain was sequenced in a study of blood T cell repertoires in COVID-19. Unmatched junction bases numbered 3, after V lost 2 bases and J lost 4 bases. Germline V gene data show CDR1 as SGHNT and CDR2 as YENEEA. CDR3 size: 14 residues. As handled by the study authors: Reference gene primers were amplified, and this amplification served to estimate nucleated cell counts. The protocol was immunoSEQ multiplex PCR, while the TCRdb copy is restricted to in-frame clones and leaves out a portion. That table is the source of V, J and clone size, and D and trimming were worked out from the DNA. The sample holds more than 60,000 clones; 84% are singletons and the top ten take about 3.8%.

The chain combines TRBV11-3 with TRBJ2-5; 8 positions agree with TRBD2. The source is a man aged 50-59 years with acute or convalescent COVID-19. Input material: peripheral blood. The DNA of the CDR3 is TGTGCCAGCAGCTTACAGGGACTAGGAGAGACCCAGTACTTC. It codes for CASSLQGLGETQYF.